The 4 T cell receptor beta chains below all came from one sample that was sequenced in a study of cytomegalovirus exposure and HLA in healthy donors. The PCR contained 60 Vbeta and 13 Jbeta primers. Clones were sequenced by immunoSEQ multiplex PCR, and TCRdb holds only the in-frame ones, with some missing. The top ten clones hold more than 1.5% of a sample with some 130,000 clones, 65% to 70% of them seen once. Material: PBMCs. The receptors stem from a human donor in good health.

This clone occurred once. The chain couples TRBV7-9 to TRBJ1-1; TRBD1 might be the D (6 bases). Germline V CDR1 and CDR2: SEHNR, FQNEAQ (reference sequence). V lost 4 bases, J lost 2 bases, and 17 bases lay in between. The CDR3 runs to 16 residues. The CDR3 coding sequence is TGTGCCAGCAGCTCAAACAGGGAGAAGTTTAACACTGAAGCTTTCTTT. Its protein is CASSSNREKFNTEAFF.

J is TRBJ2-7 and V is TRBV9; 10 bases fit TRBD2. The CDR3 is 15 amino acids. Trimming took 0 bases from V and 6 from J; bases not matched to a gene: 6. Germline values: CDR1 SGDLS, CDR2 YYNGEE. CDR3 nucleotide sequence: TGTGCCAGCAGCGTAGAACCAGCGGGAGGGCGCGAGCAGTACTTC. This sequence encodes CASSVEPAGGREQYF.

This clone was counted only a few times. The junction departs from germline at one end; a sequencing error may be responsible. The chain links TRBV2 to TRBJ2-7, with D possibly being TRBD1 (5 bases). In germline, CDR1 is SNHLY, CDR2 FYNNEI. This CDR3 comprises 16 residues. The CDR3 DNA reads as TGTGCCAGCAGAGAAGGATTTGCGGACAATTCCTACGAGCAGTACTTC. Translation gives CASREGFADNSYEQYF.

The CDR3 is CSVGDRGDTGELFF. The CDR3 nucleotides read TGCAGCGTTGGGGACAGGGGAGACACCGGGGAGCTGTTTTTT. The V call is TRBV29-1, the J call TRBJ2-2; the match to TRBD1 covers 10 bases. The J segment lost 3 bases and the V segment lost 4 bases, leaving 2 bases of the junction unmatched. The germline gives CDR1 SQVTM, CDR2 ANQGSEA. This CDR3 is built from 14 residues.